The sequence of this T cell receptor beta chain was determined in a study of CD8 T cells in ankylosing spondylitis. Study findings and constraints: Typical of ankylosing spondylitis blood, it appeared, was a TCR beta motif of roughly eight highly homologous variants. Clones linked to disease were reported to show significant enrichment in matched ankylosing spondylitis synovial fluid. Earlier studies detected some motif variants in reactive arthritis synovial fluid and blood.

A quantitative 5'-RACE method, one with molecular barcodes, was used to make TCR beta libraries. TCRdb reprocessed the 5' RACE reads via MiXCR and lists one record per CDR3 protein. Of about 140,000 distinct CDR3 sequences listed, approximately 10% were seen once; the top ten hold less than 5%. The V gene's germline CDR1 is DFQATT and CDR2 SNEGSKA (reference sequence). After removal of 5 bases from V and 4 bases from J, the junction contained 11 bases not matched to a gene. The CDR3 is 15 residues long. This clonotype appeared a few times. Its antigen remains unknown. Sample: blood, either unsorted or a sorted T cell fraction (not recorded which). The V and J genes are TRBV20-1 and TRBJ2-3, with 8 nucleotides matching TRBD2. The source of this sequence is a female donor with ankylosing spondylitis or in good health (not recorded which). DNA of the CDR3: TGCAGTGCTCATCTGAGCAGCGGGGGATCAGATACGCAGTATTTT. Protein product: CSAHLSSGGSDTQYF.